This TCR beta chain was profiled in a study of blood T cell repertoires in COVID-19. Trimming cost V 8 bases and J 4 bases; bases outside gene matches: 3. The CDR3 runs 12 residues. The germline V gene encodes CDR1 GTSNPN and CDR2 SVGIG (reference sequence). Produced via immunoSEQ multiplex PCR; TCRdb's table is partial and in-frame only. The sample includes approximately 500,000 clones, roughly 89% of them seen just once. Sequencing was done on a sample of peripheral blood. This receptor was obtained from a young man with COVID-19, enrolled during active disease. The chain employs TRBV30 and TRBJ2-2; TRBD2 agrees at 8 bases. The CDR3 DNA reads as TGTGCCCAGCGGGAGAGCACCGGGGAGCTGTTTTTT. Its protein product is CAQRESTGELFF.